The 32 T cell receptor beta chains below come from one sample, sequenced in a study of shared clonotypes between healthy human individuals. Clones were sequenced by immunoSEQ multiplex PCR, and TCRdb holds only the in-frame ones, with some missing. Of roughly 640,000 clones detected, about 74% appear once; the ten largest clones hold about 1.8%. The sequenced material came from memory CD4+ T cells sorted from blood. The sample's subset: CD45RA-negative fraction. These receptors came from a woman aged 30 to 39 in good health.

The genes are TRBV5-1 and TRBJ1-5; D not certain. Germline V CDR1 and CDR2: SGHRS, YFSETQ. Deletions cut 0 bases from V and 5 bases from J, with 6 bases between. The CDR3 loop spans 13 amino acids. In DNA, the CDR3 is TGCGCCAGCAGCTTGGAGTTCGATCAGCCCCAGCATTTT. Its translation: CASSLEFDQPQHF.

This clone was seen a handful of times. V and J are TRBV7-9 and TRBJ2-1, with D tentatively TRBD2 (5 bases). Trimming stripped 1 base from V and 8 bases from J, with 15 bases between. The CDR3 is made up of 15 amino acids. Germline loops: CDR1 SEHNR, CDR2 FQNEAQ (reference sequence). The CDR3 DNA is TGTGCCAGCAGCTTAGGAGGGCTTCGTGTGGATGAGCAGTTCTTC. Translation: CASSLGGLRVDEQFF.

The rearrangement uses TRBV29-1 and TRBJ1-5, with D tentatively TRBD1 (5 bases). The V end lost 4 bases, the J end lost 5 bases, and 9 bases lay between the germline ends. Per germline, CDR1 SQVTM and CDR2 ANQGSEA. The CDR3 contains 12 residues. CDR3 DNA sequence: TGCAGCGTTGTGTCGGGGGATCAGCCCCAGCATTTT. This translates into CSVVSGDQPQHF.

This clone appeared a few times. The chain uses TRBV6-6 and TRBJ2-1, with 12 bases aligning to TRBD2. The CDR3 covers 15 residues. In germline, CDR1 is MNHNY, CDR2 SVGAGI (reference sequence). V lost 4 bases, J lost 5 bases, and 3 bases stayed unmatched. This CDR3 is CASSSLAGGHNEQFF. The CDR3, as DNA: TGTGCCAGCAGTTCGCTAGCGGGAGGGCACAATGAGCAGTTCTTC.

The rearrangement uses TRBV19 and TRBJ2-7; weak D call: TRBD1 (6 bases). Per the germline V gene, CDR1 is LNHDA and CDR2 is SQIVND (reference sequence). V was trimmed by 5 bases and J by 2 bases, leaving 16 bases between them. This CDR3 region has 15 residues. Here the CDR3 DNA reads TGTGCCAGTAGTCCCCGACAGGCGCACACCTACGAGCAGTACTTC. This translates into CASSPRQAHTYEQYF.

This rearrangement joins TRBV21-1 to TRBJ1-4. TRBV21-1 is a listed pseudogene. This CDR3 region has 17 residues. The CDR3 DNA follows: TGTGCCAGCAACTTCATCGGGGGACTCTCCCGAGGTGAAAAACTGTTTTTT. As protein: CASNFIGGLSRGEKLFF.

The CDR3 DNA reads as TGCGCCAGCAGTGCCGACAGGGAGACCCAGTACTTC. Translation gives CASSADRETQYF. The gene calls are TRBV10-1 and TRBJ2-5, with D possibly matching TRBD1 (6 bases). V was trimmed by 4 bases and J by 5 bases, leaving 8 bases between them. CDR1 and CDR2 (germline): WNHNN, SYGVQD (reference sequence). This CDR3 comprises 12 residues.

In this sample, this clone turned up a few times. J is TRBJ1-5 and V is TRBV28, with 7 bases fitting TRBD1. Germline V CDR1 and CDR2: MDHEN, SYDVKM. The CDR3 contains 16 residues. V lost 6 bases, J lost 3 bases, and 11 bases stayed unmatched. CDR3 protein: CASRLGTAYYNQPQHF. The CDR3, as DNA: TGTGCCAGCAGACTTGGGACAGCCTACTACAATCAGCCCCAGCATTTT.

The chain is built from TRBV19 and TRBJ2-7, with TRBD1 matching 8 bases. The CDR3 has 15 residues. In germline, CDR1 is LNHDA, CDR2 SQIVND (reference sequence). Trimming at V came to 3 bases and at J to 2 bases, leaving 6 bases not matched to a gene. CDR3 sequence reads: CASSIRDRGPYEQYF. In DNA, the CDR3 is TGTGCCAGTAGTATCCGTGACAGGGGCCCCTACGAGCAGTACTTC.

Notes on this clone: In the same sample, other DNA sequences code for this CDR3. The chain links TRBV20-1 to TRBJ1-1; the D is unclear. This CDR3 region has 11 residues. V was pared by 3 bases and J by 5 bases, with 7 bases between. Germline V CDR1 and CDR2: DFQATT, SNEGSKA (reference sequence). CDR3 sequence: CSASGRTEAFF. The CDR3, as DNA: TGCAGTGCTAGTGGGCGGACTGAAGCTTTCTTT.

The rearrangement uses TRBV2 and TRBJ1-4, with D perhaps TRBD1 (6 bases). V was shortened by 8 bases and J by 0 bases, with 13 bases between the two germline ends. CDR3 length equals 15 residues. The germline V gene has CDR1 SNHLY and CDR2 FYNNEI. The DNA for the CDR3 is TGTGCCAGCGGGGGCAGTTCGTCAACTAATGAAAAACTGTTTTTT. Protein: CASGGSSSTNEKLFF.

This clone was seen a single time. The rearrangement joins TRBV10-3 to TRBJ1-5, with TRBD1 matching over 8 bases. The germline V gene has CDR1 ENHRY and CDR2 SYGVKD. The CDR3 contains 14 residues. With 3 bases clipped from V and 5 bases from J, the junction kept 3 bases outside the gene matches. The CDR3 DNA reads as TGTGCCATCAGTGATACAGGGGGGGATCAGCCCCAGCATTTT. Its protein product is CAISDTGGDQPQHF.

The chain carries TRBV20-1 and TRBJ1-4; D not resolved. The CDR3 has 11 amino acids. V was cut by 5 bases and J by 10 bases, with 11 bases left in between. Germline CDR1 DFQATT, CDR2 SNEGSKA (reference sequence). Here the CDR3 DNA reads TGCAGTGCTTACTTGGGAGGAAAACTGTTTTTT. It yields the protein CSAYLGGKLFF.

This CDR3 reads CASSIYQGGQETQYF. In DNA form, the CDR3 reads TGTGCCAGTAGTATATACCAGGGAGGGCAAGAGACCCAGTACTTC. The J gene is TRBJ2-5, the V gene TRBV19, with 7 bases aligning to TRBD2. Per germline, CDR1 LNHDA and CDR2 SQIVND (reference sequence). The CDR3 length is 15 residues. The trim removed 2 bases at V and 2 bases at J, leaving 5 bases unmatched. Filled out from reference TRBV19 and TRBJ2-5, the complete variable domain reads DGGITQSPKYLFRKEGQNVTLSCEQNLNHDAMYWYRQDPGQGLRLIYYSQIVNDFQKGDIAEGYSVSREKKESFPLTVTSAQKNPTAFYLCASSIYQGGQETQYFGPGTRLLVL.

V gene TRBV25-1 combines with J gene TRBJ2-5; D unresolved. CDR3 size: 11 residues. CDR1 and CDR2 (germline): MGHDK, SYGVNS. V was shortened by 3 bases and J by 6 bases, with 5 bases between the two germline ends. The CDR3 is CASSDVQTQYF. The CDR3 DNA sequence: TGTGCCAGCAGTGATGTACAGACCCAGTACTTC.

This clone was counted only a few times. V is TRBV6-6 and J is TRBJ1-2, with a possible D match to TRBD1 (5 bases). Per germline, CDR1 MNHNY and CDR2 SVGAGI (reference sequence). V was pared by 5 bases and J by 10 bases, with 17 bases between. The CDR3 length is 13 residues. The CDR3, as DNA: TGTGCCAGCAGTGGTAATTGGGGGAAGGTCTACACCTTC. Translating gives CASSGNWGKVYTF.

The V call is TRBV19, the J call TRBJ1-4; 7 nucleotides line up with TRBD1. Germline CDR1 and CDR2: LNHDA and SQIVND (reference sequence). CDR3 length equals 15 residues. The trim removed 5 bases at V and 4 bases at J, leaving 7 bases unmatched. The CDR3 nucleotides are TGTGCCAGTAGTCCTTCGGGACAGCGTAATGAAAAACTGTTTTTT. Its protein is CASSPSGQRNEKLFF.

V gene TRBV28 combines with J gene TRBJ2-7; D not certain. The germline gives CDR1 MDHEN, CDR2 SYDVKM. The CDR3 sequence is 13 residues long. V was pared by 3 bases and J by 2 bases, with 8 bases between. The CDR3 is CASSFRVTYEQYF. As DNA, the CDR3 is TGTGCCAGCAGTTTTAGAGTTACCTACGAGCAGTACTTC.

This sequence joins TRBV7-9 and TRBJ1-4, with TRBD1 matching 12 bases. Germline V gene data show CDR1 as SEHNR and CDR2 as FQNEAQ (reference sequence). The trim removed 8 bases at V and 8 bases at J, leaving 3 bases unmatched. This CDR3 contains 13 residues. This CDR3 reads CASGTGGNEKLFF. The CDR3 coding sequence is TGTGCCAGCGGGACAGGGGGCAACGAAAAACTGTTTTTT. Full variable domain (outside the CDR3, taken from reference TRBV7-9 and TRBJ1-4): DTGVSQNPRHKITKRGQNVTFRCDPISEHNRLYWYRQTLGQGPEFLTYFQNEAQLEKSRLLSDRFSAERPKGSFSTLEIQRTEQGDSAMYLCASGTGGNEKLFFGSGTQLSVL.

The chain has TRBV7-4 and TRBJ2-1; D may be TRBD2 (5 bases). Germline CDR1 is SGHVT and CDR2 is SQSDAQ. Trimming took 1 base from V and 1 from J, leaving 8 bases between them. The CDR3 loop spans 15 amino acids. The chain's CDR3 is CASSLGLLSYNEQFF. The CDR3 DNA follows: TGTGCCAGCAGCTTAGGACTACTATCCTACAATGAGCAGTTCTTC. Filled out from reference TRBV7-4 and TRBJ2-1, the complete variable domain reads GAGVSQSPRYKVAKRGRDVALRCDSISGHVTLYWYRQTLGQGSEVLTYSQSDAQRDKSGRPSGRFSAERPERSVSTLKIQRTEQGDSAVYLCASSLGLLSYNEQFFGPGTRLTVL.

The V and J genes are TRBV25-1 and TRBJ2-1, with D perhaps assigned TRBD1 or TRBD2 (6 bases each). CDR3 length: 16 residues. Trimming left V 4 bases short and J 1 base short, with 14 bases between. Germline V CDR1 and CDR2: MGHDK, SYGVNS. The CDR3, as DNA: TGTGCCAGCAGTGTCCTTGGAGGGACATCCTACAATGAGCAGTTCTTC. It encodes CASSVLGGTSYNEQFF.

V gene TRBV30 combines with J gene TRBJ2-2, with 7 bases fitting TRBD2. There are 16 residues in the CDR3. Losses at the gene ends were 2 bases for V and 6 bases for J; bases not matched to a gene: 12. Germline V gives CDR1 GTSNPN, CDR2 SVGIG (reference sequence). Here the CDR3 reads CAWSNSGLHSPGELFF. CDR3 in DNA: TGTGCCTGGAGTAACTCGGGACTACACAGTCCCGGGGAGCTGTTTTTT.

The rearrangement uses TRBV4-1 and TRBJ1-1; a possible D gene is TRBD1 (5 bases). Trimming pared 0 bases from V and 7 bases from J, leaving 15 bases between. CDR1 and CDR2 (germline): MGHRA, YSYEKL. This CDR3 has 15 residues. CDR3 bases: TGCGCCAGCAGCCAAGATGATCGACGGGGGTATGAAGCTTTCTTT. Translated: CASSQDDRRGYEAFF.

The chain joins TRBV6-6 to TRBJ1-2; no clear D. The V and J ends lost 4 bases and 4 bases respectively, with 13 bases between them. CDR1 MNHNY and CDR2 SVGAGI come from the germline V gene (reference sequence). The CDR3 has 14 residues. CDR3: CASSSWTGPYGYTF. The CDR3 coding sequence is TGTGCCAGCAGTTCATGGACGGGCCCCTATGGCTACACCTTC.

The V and J genes are TRBV19 and TRBJ2-3, with 11 bases lining up with TRBD2. The germline V gene encodes CDR1 LNHDA and CDR2 SQIVND (reference sequence). Trimming removed 7 bases from V and 3 bases from J; junction bases left unmatched: 6. This CDR3 spans 15 amino acids. The CDR3 DNA sequence: TGTGCCAGTAAGGGACTAGCGGCGGGAACAGATACGCAGTATTTT. Its protein product is CASKGLAAGTDTQYF. The complete variable domain, with remaining parts taken from reference TRBV19 and TRBJ2-3, reads DGGITQSPKYLFRKEGQNVTLSCEQNLNHDAMYWYRQDPGQGLRLIYYSQIVNDFQKGDIAEGYSVSREKKESFPLTVTSAQKNPTAFYLCASKGLAAGTDTQYFGPGTRLTVL.

This chain links TRBV29-1 with TRBJ2-7, with TRBD1 matching 7 bases. Per the germline V gene, CDR1 is SQVTM and CDR2 is ANQGSEA. The V segment lost 7 bases and the J segment 1 base; nucleotides outside the gene matches: 7. This CDR3 comprises 13 residues. This CDR3 reads CSGRDSNSYEQYF. DNA for the CDR3: TGCAGCGGCCGGGACAGTAATTCCTACGAGCAGTACTTC.

This chain connects TRBV5-4 to TRBJ2-5, with TRBD2 matching 11 bases. This CDR3 comprises 17 residues. Unmatched junction bases numbered 14, after V lost 4 bases and J lost 6 bases. Germline V gene sequence: CDR1 SGHNT, CDR2 YYREEE (reference sequence). Here the CDR3 DNA reads TGTGCCAGCAGCCAAGAGTATGTCGCTAGCGGGAGGAAGACCCAGTACTTC. Protein sequence: CASSQEYVASGRKTQYF.

As regards this clone: Other DNA sequences in this specimen translate into the identical CDR3. This chain links TRBV11-2 with TRBJ2-7; TRBD1 agrees at 8 bases. This CDR3 spans 14 amino acids. The germline gives CDR1 SGHAT, CDR2 FQNNGV. J gave up 3 bases and V 3 bases, and 4 bases lay outside the gene matches. The CDR3 sequence is CASSLYRGDYEQYF. The CDR3 DNA reads TGTGCCAGCAGCTTGTACAGGGGGGACTACGAGCAGTACTTC.

The J gene is TRBJ2-3, the V gene TRBV4-1; D is possibly TRBD2 (6 bases). The germline gives CDR1 MGHRA, CDR2 YSYEKL. The CDR3 covers 15 residues. V gave up 1 base and J gave up 1 base, with 9 bases separating them. CDR3 DNA: TGCGCCAGCAGCCAAGCCGGGAGTGGCACAGATACGCAGTATTTT. This gives the protein CASSQAGSGTDTQYF.

The rearrangement links TRBV5-1 to TRBJ2-2; D might be TRBD1 or TRBD2, each matching 5 bases. This CDR3 is built from 16 residues. CDR1 and CDR2 (germline): SGHRS, YFSETQ. The germline V and J ends were trimmed by 1 base and 3 bases, with 13 bases remaining between them. Written as DNA, the CDR3 is TGCGCCAGCAGCTTGCGAGGGGCGCGAGACACCGGGGAGCTGTTTTTT. Residues: CASSLRGARDTGELFF.

V is TRBV4-2 and J is TRBJ2-5; D is perhaps TRBD1 (6 bases). The V end lost 4 bases, the J end lost 3 bases, and 12 bases lay between the germline ends. This CDR3 is built from 14 residues. Germline assignment: CDR1 LGHNA and CDR2 YNFKEQ. CDR3 region: CASSPGTRKETQYF. In nucleotides, the CDR3 is TGTGCCAGCAGCCCCGGGACAAGAAAAGAGACCCAGTACTTC.

This clone was observed many times. In DNA, the CDR3 is TGTGCCAGCAGGACCTATATGGGGCAAGAGACCCAGTACTTC. As protein: CASRTYMGQETQYF. The chain carries TRBV2 and TRBJ2-5, with unresolved D. This CDR3 is 14 amino acids long. Trimming stripped 6 bases from V and 2 bases from J, with 13 bases between. Looked up from germline, CDR1 is SNHLY and CDR2 is FYNNEI.